This entry lists 24 T cell receptor beta chains sequenced from one sample in a study of preoperative IRX-2 immunotherapy in early breast cancer. The method was immunoSEQ multiplex PCR; TCRdb's version includes in-frame clones alone and lacks a portion of them. The table has roughly 23,000 clones, more than 80% seen once; the top ten hold roughly 8.9%. Treatment reported: preoperative locoregional IRX-2 cytokine immunotherapy. The sequencing here drew on tumor tissue, taken after IRX-2 immunotherapy. Source of these receptors: a human donor with breast cancer.

The chain has TRBV7-2 and TRBJ2-2, with TRBD2 as a possible D gene (7 bases). Trimming shortened V by 5 bases and J by 2 bases, and 18 bases separated the two germline ends. The germline V gene has CDR1 SGHTA and CDR2 FQGNSA. CDR3 length equals 17 residues. This CDR3 reads CASSGPTRGGNTGELFF. CDR3 DNA sequence: TGTGCCAGCAGCGGGCCCACGAGGGGGGGTAACACCGGGGAGCTGTTTTTT.

J is TRBJ2-7 and V is TRBV5-1, with D possibly being TRBD1 or TRBD2 (7 bases each). The length of the CDR3 is 13 residues. V was trimmed by 0 bases and J by 6 bases, leaving 10 bases between them. CDR1 and CDR2 (germline): SGHRS, YFSETQ. Here the CDR3 DNA reads TGCGCCAGCAGCTTGGCAGGGGGGGTCGAGCAGTACTTC. It translates to CASSLAGGVEQYF. The whole variable domain, remainder taken from reference TRBV5-1 and TRBJ2-7, is KAGVTQTPRYLIKTRGQQVTLSCSPISGHRSVSWYQQTPGQGLQFLFEYFSETQRNKGNFPGRFSGRQFSNSRSEMNVSTLELGDSALYLCASSLAGGVEQYFGPGTRLTVT.

The J gene is TRBJ2-7, the V gene TRBV6-5; D remains unclear. The CDR3 is made up of 13 amino acids. Germline CDR1 reads MNHEY; CDR2 reads SVGAGI. V was pared by 6 bases and J by 2 bases, with 11 bases between. In DNA form, the CDR3 reads TGTGCCAGCAGACTACTTGACACCTACGAGCAGTACTTC. The encoded protein is CASRLLDTYEQYF.

This clone has only one observation. The chain uses TRBV19 and TRBJ2-7; D is ambiguous. Trimming took 4 bases from V and 3 from J, leaving 7 bases between them. CDR1 LNHDA and CDR2 SQIVND come from the germline V gene (reference sequence). The CDR3 is 12 residues long. CDR3 amino acids: CASSSGLYEQYF. CDR3 nucleotide sequence: TGTGCCAGTAGTAGCGGCCTCTACGAGCAGTACTTC.

The chain uses TRBV27 and TRBJ2-3; 7 nucleotides align to TRBD2. Trimming removed 4 bases from V and 0 bases from J; junction bases left unmatched: 7. This CDR3 spans 16 amino acids. CDR1 is MNHEY, CDR2 SMNVEV, per germline (reference sequence). CDR3 nucleotides: TGTGCCAGCAGTTACGAACTAGCGAGTAGCACAGATACGCAGTATTTT. It translates to CASSYELASSTDTQYF.

This sequence joins TRBV5-1 and TRBJ1-2, with a tentative D call TRBD1 (5 bases). The CDR3 is 13 amino acids. V lost 7 bases, J lost 3 bases, and 13 bases lay in between. Germline V gives CDR1 SGHRS, CDR2 YFSETQ. CDR3 sequence (DNA): TGCGCCAGCGGTCAGGGTAGCGACTATGGCTACACCTTC. Translating gives CASGQGSDYGYTF.

The CDR3 region is CASSLGVGEQFF. CDR3 DNA sequence: TGTGCCAGCAGCTTAGGGGTTGGTGAGCAGTTCTTC. The genes are TRBV7-9 and TRBJ2-1, with no clear D. CDR1 is SEHNR and CDR2 is FQNEAQ in the germline V gene (reference sequence). The CDR3 length is 12 residues. V lost 1 base and J lost 9, with 7 bases in between. Full variable domain (rest looked up from reference TRBV7-9 and TRBJ2-1): DTGVSQNPRHKITKRGQNVTFRCDPISEHNRLYWYRQTLGQGPEFLTYFQNEAQLEKSRLLSDRFSAERPKGSFSTLEIQRTEQGDSAMYLCASSLGVGEQFFGPGTRLTVL.

This chain uses TRBV11-2 with TRBJ1-4; 8 positions agree with TRBD1. CDR3 length: 18 residues. Germline CDR1 reads SGHAT; CDR2 reads FQNNGV. V shed 5 bases, J shed 0 bases, and the junction held 11 bases outside the gene matches. The chain's CDR3 is CASSPWTGLSTTNEKLFF. Here the CDR3 DNA reads TGTGCCAGCAGCCCCTGGACAGGGTTATCTACAACTAATGAAAAACTGTTTTTT.

V usage is TRBV10-2 and J usage is TRBJ2-7, with D possibly being TRBD2 (6 bases). The CDR3 contains 16 residues. CDR1 is WSHSY and CDR2 is SAAADI in the germline V gene. V dropped 7 bases and J dropped 5 bases, with 24 bases sitting between them. The CDR3 bases are TGCGCCAGCAACCCGGGAGCCTTCTCTTACCCCCACGAGCAGTACTTC. Translated, it gives CASNPGAFSYPHEQYF.

This clone has a handful of counts. The V gene is TRBV29-1, the J gene TRBJ2-1; weak D call: TRBD1 (6 bases). Germline lookup yields CDR1 SQVTM and CDR2 ANQGSEA. V lost 1 base to trimming and J lost 5 bases, with 21 bases between them. The CDR3 contains 17 residues. The CDR3 DNA is TGCAGCGTTGAAGCTGTATCGGGACAAAAAATTCACAATGAGCAGTTCTTC. This encodes CSVEAVSGQKIHNEQFF.

V gene TRBV5-1 combines with J gene TRBJ2-5, with D possibly matching TRBD2 (6 bases). The CDR3 contains 13 residues. Germline CDR1 reads SGHRS; CDR2 reads YFSETQ. V was clipped by 0 bases and J by 3 bases, with 6 bases between them. The CDR3 here is CASSLGGEETQYF. The CDR3 DNA follows: TGCGCCAGCAGCTTGGGGGGGGAAGAGACCCAGTACTTC.

Only a few counts were recorded for this clone. The chain uses TRBV5-6 and TRBJ1-2, with D tentatively TRBD1 (5 bases). Germline loops: CDR1 SGHDT, CDR2 YYEEEE. V lost 0 bases, J lost 3 bases, and 12 bases lay in between. The CDR3 consists of 15 residues. The DNA for the CDR3 is TGTGCCAGCAGCTTGGCCCCAGGGTATTACTATGGCTACACCTTC. Amino acid sequence: CASSLAPGYYYGYTF.

This chain joins TRBV29-1 and TRBJ1-2; D is ambiguous. V was clipped by 2 bases and J by 5 bases, with 9 bases between them. The CDR3 covers 12 residues. Germline CDR1 reads SQVTM; CDR2 reads ANQGSEA. CDR3 sequence (DNA): TGCAGCGTTGAACTGTTCCTTTATGGCTACACCTTC. Protein sequence: CSVELFLYGYTF.

This clone was counted a single time. This chain uses TRBV15 with TRBJ2-5; D gene unclear. There are 14 residues in the CDR3. Deletions cut 5 bases from V and 0 bases from J, with 10 bases between. CDR1 LNHNV and CDR2 YYDKDF come from the germline V gene (reference sequence). As DNA, the CDR3 is TGTGCCACCAGCGCCTCAATTTACCAAGAGACCCAGTACTTC. It codes for CATSASIYQETQYF.

V is TRBV4-3 and J is TRBJ1-4, with TRBD1 as a possible D gene (5 bases). Germline loops: CDR1 LGHNA, CDR2 YSLEER. The V end lost 1 base, the J end lost 3 bases, and 9 bases lay between the germline ends. The CDR3 covers 15 residues. CDR3 sequence (DNA): TGCGCCAGCAGCCAAGGTGGGGCCTCTAATGAAAAACTGTTTTTT. Translating it yields CASSQGGASNEKLFF.

The rearrangement links TRBV2 to TRBJ1-1; D is uncertain. There are 14 residues in the CDR3. V was pared by 7 bases and J by 0 bases, with 12 bases between. Germline assignment: CDR1 SNHLY and CDR2 FYNNEI. CDR3 in amino acids: CASTNLGLNTEAFF. The CDR3 nucleotides are TGTGCCAGCACTAACCTCGGATTGAACACTGAAGCTTTCTTT.

The gene calls are TRBV7-2 and TRBJ1-5, with D tentatively TRBD1 (6 bases). The germline gives CDR1 SGHTA, CDR2 FQGNSA. The CDR3 has 14 amino acids. Trimming shortened V by 1 base and J by 2 bases, and 6 bases separated the two germline ends. CDR3 region: CASSLGTGNQPQHF. As DNA, the CDR3 is TGTGCCAGCAGCTTAGGGACAGGCAATCAGCCCCAGCATTTT.

This clone was counted a single time. The CDR3 DNA reads as TGTGCCAGCTCACCAATGCCTAGCGGGGGGGCGACAGATACGCAGTATTTT. Translated, it gives CASSPMPSGGATDTQYF. The chain has TRBV18 and TRBJ2-3; 12 bases line up with TRBD2. J was trimmed by 3 bases and V by 2 bases; bases with no gene match: 6. The germline CDR1 and CDR2 sequences are KGHSH and LQKENI. The CDR3 spans 17 residues.

The V gene is TRBV4-3, the J gene TRBJ1-4; tentative D call: TRBD1 (6 bases). This CDR3 region has 16 residues. Germline CDR1 LGHNA, CDR2 YSLEER. The V end lost 1 base, the J end lost 8 bases, and 17 bases lay between the germline ends. CDR3 nucleotides: TGCGCCAGCAGCCAAGTATTCGGGGGGGGCGGCGAAAAACTGTTTTTT. It encodes CASSQVFGGGGEKLFF.

The V call is TRBV15, the J call TRBJ1-1; no clear D gene. Per germline, CDR1 LNHNV and CDR2 YYDKDF (reference sequence). The CDR3 length is 14 residues. Trimming left V 0 bases short and J 6 bases short, with 11 bases between. As DNA, the CDR3 is TGTGCCACCAGCAGAGATGCGAGCGGGGCTGAAGCTTTCTTT. This translates into CATSRDASGAEAFF. The full variable domain, completed using reference TRBV15 and TRBJ1-1, is DAMVIQNPRYQVTQFGKPVTLSCSQTLNHNVMYWYQQKSSQAPKLLFHYYDKDFNNEADTPDNFQSRRPNTSFCFLDIRSPGLGDTAMYLCATSRDASGAEAFFGQGTRLTVV.

The V gene is TRBV29-1, the J gene TRBJ2-5, with a weak D call TRBD1 (5 bases). Trimming stripped 7 bases from V and 8 bases from J, with 11 bases between. This CDR3 has 10 amino acids. CDR1 is SQVTM and CDR2 is ANQGSEA in the germline V gene. CDR3 in DNA: TGCAGCGCCTTGCAGGGTACCCAGTACTTC. Its translation: CSALQGTQYF.

This rearrangement joins TRBV7-6 to TRBJ1-3, with D perhaps matching TRBD1 (5 bases). The CDR3 length is 17 residues. V lost 1 base, J lost 0 bases, and 13 bases lay in between. Germline CDR1 reads SGHVS; CDR2 reads FNYEAQ. The CDR3 loop is CASSLGGRRASGNTIYF. As DNA, the CDR3 is TGTGCCAGCAGCTTAGGGGGCCGCAGAGCCTCTGGAAACACCATATATTTT.

This clone came up once. This rearrangement joins TRBV10-2 to TRBJ1-5; no clear D. Per germline, CDR1 WSHSY and CDR2 SAAADI. Trimming pared 3 bases from V and 5 bases from J, leaving 11 bases between. The CDR3 has 14 residues. The CDR3 sequence: CASSDRRTDQPQHF. The CDR3 coding sequence is TGCGCCAGCAGTGACAGACGGACTGATCAGCCCCAGCATTTT.

The chain employs TRBV19 and TRBJ2-2, with D unclear. Germline CDR1 reads LNHDA; CDR2 reads SQIVND (reference sequence). The CDR3 totals 15 residues. Deletions cut 2 bases from V and 5 bases from J, with 12 bases between. The CDR3, as DNA: TGTGCCAGTAGTATATTAGGCCAGCCAACCGGGGAGCTGTTTTTT. Its protein is CASSILGQPTGELFF.